The 5 T cell receptor beta chains below come from one sample, sequenced in a study of Ad26.COV2.S vaccination and SARS-CoV-2 variants. The treatment denotes: roughly 18 received Ad26.COV2.S at low or high dose, single or two shots; roughly five received placebo; per-sample allocation not given. Specimens were obtained on day 63 following the first vaccine or placebo injection. Sequenced by immunoSEQ multiplex PCR; TCRdb stores in-frame clones only, minus some. The sample records around 450,000 clones, approximately 89% being singletons. The material was peripheral blood, obtained in a trial of Ad26.COV2.S vaccine versus placebo. All receptors come from a person aged 18 to 59 who received the Ad26.COV2.S COVID-19 vaccine or a placebo.

Comment on this clone: The sample carries other DNA sequences with the same CDR3. The V and J genes are TRBV20-1 and TRBJ2-1; D is unclear. The V gene's germline CDR1 is DFQATT and CDR2 SNEGSKA (reference sequence). V lost 5 bases and J lost 7, with 9 bases in between. This CDR3 has 11 residues. CDR3 loop: CSAGRRNEQFF. The CDR3 DNA sequence: TGCAGTGCTGGTAGAAGGAATGAGCAGTTCTTC.

V and J are TRBV29-1 and TRBJ2-7; the D gene is possibly TRBD1 (6 bases). The CDR3 loop spans 13 amino acids. The germline V and J ends were trimmed by 4 bases and 3 bases, with 13 bases remaining between them. The germline gives CDR1 SQVTM, CDR2 ANQGSEA. The chain's CDR3 is CSVGGGLLYEQYF. The CDR3 DNA follows: TGCAGCGTTGGAGGGGGTCTCCTCTACGAGCAGTACTTC.

The chain links TRBV6-2 or TRBV6-3 to TRBJ1-4, with 7 bases that match TRBD1. There are 16 residues in the CDR3. Germline V gene lookup returns CDR1 MNHEY and CDR2 SVGEGT. Losses at the gene ends were 6 bases for V and 3 bases for J; bases not matched to a gene: 10. CDR3 in amino acids: CASSPRQGGANEKLFF. The CDR3 DNA is TGTGCCAGCAGCCCTCGACAGGGAGGGGCTAATGAAAAACTGTTTTTT.

The chain combines TRBV7-2 with TRBJ2-7; the match to TRBD2 covers 8 bases. Trimming at V came to 4 bases and at J to 7 bases, leaving 6 bases not matched to a gene. The germline gives CDR1 SGHTA, CDR2 FQGNSA. CDR3 length: 13 residues. The CDR3 reads CASSSSAGGEQYF. CDR3 nucleotides: TGTGCCAGCAGCTCGAGCGCGGGAGGTGAGCAGTACTTC.

The J gene is TRBJ2-3, the V gene TRBV5-4; 8 bases fit TRBD1. V dropped 4 bases and J dropped 1; count of bases not matched to a gene: 2. Germline V CDR1 and CDR2: SGHNT, YYREEE (reference sequence). This CDR3 contains 14 residues. CDR3 sequence: CASSKGQGTDTQYF. DNA of the CDR3: TGTGCCAGCAGCAAGGGACAGGGCACAGATACGCAGTATTTT.